This entry concerns a single T cell receptor (beta chain). This record comes from a study of blood T cell repertoires in COVID-19. At the level of the study: Sites across the United States, Italy and Spain contributed samples from acute and convalescent COVID-19. T cells, B-cell-depleted T cells, or PBMCs supplied cDNA or gDNA.

The germline V gene encodes CDR1 MGHDK and CDR2 SYGVNS. The V and J ends lost 2 bases and 13 bases respectively, with 11 bases between them. This CDR3 is 12 amino acids long. Source study methods: Amplification from reference gene primers served as the basis for estimated nucleated cell counts. Profiling relied on immunoSEQ multiplex PCR, and the TCRdb table lists in-frame clones only, not all of them. That table is the source of V, J and clone size, and D and trimming were worked out from the DNA. In the table there are roughly 180,000 clones, around 94% of which are singletons. The J gene is TRBJ1-4, the V gene TRBV25-1; D remains unclear. The clonotype was recovered from a man aged 25 to 45 with COVID-19, enrolled during active disease. The sample was peripheral blood. Here the CDR3 reads CASSEHTRGLFF. CDR3 nucleotide sequence: TGTGCCAGCAGTGAACACACCCGAGGACTGTTTTTT.